Listed below are T cell receptor beta chains from one sample, sequenced in a study of T-cell reconstitution after alpha-beta-depleted transplantation in children. Using its own MiXCR run on the PCR reads, TCRdb lists one record per CDR3 protein. The sample has around 45,000 distinct CDR3 sequences, about 50% seen once. This specimen consisted of peripheral blood, obtained before TCRalphabeta/CD19-depleted stem cell transplant. Receptors were obtained from a boy under two years old with SCID, due to receive a stem cell transplant. CDR3s include the opening cysteine and the closing phenylalanine or tryptophan.

TRBV20-1,TRBJ2-7,CSARSSYAPGNYEQYF
TRBV7-9,TRBJ2-6,CASSPYRESGANVLTF
TRBV4-1,TRBJ2-2,CASSQDCSTGELFF
TRBV5-1,TRBJ2-1,CASSLGDGNDEQFF
TRBV19,TRBJ2-1,CASSIVGGYNEQFF
TRBV20-1,TRBJ1-2,CSAPDRGNGYTF
TRBV2,TRBJ1-2,CASRNYYGYTF
TRBV20-1,TRBJ2-5,CSAKVGRETQYF
TRBV20-1,TRBJ2-3,CSARSVRGGAGWGWGTDTQYF
TRBV5-1,TRBJ1-6,CASSPQPGGSNSPLHF
TRBV7-3,TRBJ1-6,CASSLKGGSPLHF
TRBV20-1,TRBJ2-7,CSATSGTGAYEQYF
TRBV6-1,TRBJ1-2,CASSGTGRDGYTF
TRBV5-1,TRBJ1-5,CASSFTGTDNQPQHF
TRBV5-1,TRBJ1-2,CASSGRSNYGYTF